Listed here are 30 T cell receptor beta chains from one sample, sequenced in a study of naive and memory T cell subsets. An equimolar mix of two oligonucleotides served as the beta constant-region primer for TRBC1 and TRBC2. Each CDR3 protein gets one entry after TCRdb re-called the UMI-ligation and nested PCR reads with MiXCR. The table records 77,000 or so distinct CDR3 sequences, around 13% of them present only once. The specimen sequenced was central memory CD4+ T cells from blood. Receptors were obtained from a human donor in good health.

This chain joins TRBV11-2 and TRBJ1-5, with 8 nucleotides matching TRBD1. Germline CDR1 and CDR2: SGHAT and FQNNGV. This CDR3 region has 14 residues. Trimming removed 6 bases from V and 2 bases from J; junction bases left unmatched: 3. CDR3 bases: TGTGCCAGCAGTATACAGGGGGGCAATCAGCCCCAGCATTTT. It yields the protein CASSIQGGNQPQHF. Looking up the rest from reference TRBV11-2 and TRBJ1-5 gives the full variable domain: EAGVAQSPRYKIIEKRQSVAFWCNPISGHATLYWYQQILGQGPKLLIQFQNNGVVDDSQLPKDRFSAERLKGVDSTLKIQPAKLEDSAVYLCASSIQGGNQPQHFGDGTRLSIL.

This rearrangement joins TRBV30 to TRBJ1-2; D is unclear. The CDR3 sequence is 14 residues long. Looked up from germline, CDR1 is GTSNPN and CDR2 is SVGIG (reference sequence). Between the trimmed V and J ends, which lost 4 bases and 13 bases, there was a span of 25 bases. The CDR3 loop reads CAWIRPVSIRSGTF. The CDR3 nucleotides read TGTGCCTGGATCAGGCCCGTTAGTATCCGGAGTGGCACCTTC. The full variable domain, its missing parts supplied by reference TRBV30 and TRBJ1-2, is SQTIHQWPATLVQPVGSPLSLECTVEGTSNPNLYWYRQAAGRGLQLLFYSVGIGQISSEVPQNLSASRPQDRQFILSSKKLLLSDSGFYLCAWIRPVSIRSGTFGSGTRLTVV.

This rearrangement joins TRBV9 to TRBJ2-7; tentative D call: TRBD1 (5 bases). Germline V CDR1 and CDR2: SGDLS, YYNGEE. The length of the CDR3 is 14 residues. V was clipped by 3 bases and J by 1 base, with 11 bases between them. The DNA for the CDR3 is TGTGCCAGCAGCGGAAGATCAGGGTCCTACGAGCAGTACTTC. Residues: CASSGRSGSYEQYF.

There are a few counts of this clonotype. This chain connects TRBV25-1 to TRBJ2-3; no firm D call. The CDR3 has 14 residues. Germline V gene lookup returns CDR1 MGHDK and CDR2 SYGVNS. Trimming pared 0 bases from V and 5 bases from J, leaving 9 bases between. The CDR3 spells CASSEYTAIDTQYF. CDR3 in DNA: TGTGCCAGCAGTGAATATACGGCGATAGATACGCAGTATTTT.

This clonotype was recorded a few times. V gene TRBV5-1 combines with J gene TRBJ2-1; D is unclear. Germline loops: CDR1 SGHRS, CDR2 YFSETQ. This CDR3 spans 14 amino acids. Deletions cut 7 bases from V and 5 bases from J, with 16 bases between. The chain's CDR3 is CASQSASHNNEQFF. Here the CDR3 DNA reads TGCGCCAGCCAGTCGGCGAGTCACAACAATGAGCAGTTCTTC.

The table lists this clonotype with many counts. V gene TRBV7-2 combines with J gene TRBJ2-2; 9 bases are shared with TRBD1. Germline V lookup: CDR1 SGHTA, CDR2 FQGNSA. The CDR3 runs 17 residues. Losses at the gene ends were 3 bases for V and 6 bases for J; bases not matched to a gene: 11. The DNA for the CDR3 is TGTGCCAGCAGCTTGAAGGGAACAGGGGGCGCTTCCGGGGAGCTGTTTTTT. It encodes CASSLKGTGGASGELFF.

This chain uses TRBV18 with TRBJ2-7; no clear D gene. Germline assignment: CDR1 KGHSH and CDR2 LQKENI. V lost 3 bases and J lost 5, with 11 bases in between. The length of the CDR3 is 13 residues. The DNA of the CDR3 is TGTGCCAGCTCACCCAGTTCCCCAGACGAGCAGTACTTC. It translates to CASSPSSPDEQYF.

This chain joins TRBV4-2 and TRBJ2-7, with no clear D. Trimming took 2 bases from V and 7 from J, leaving 9 bases between them. CDR1 and CDR2 from the germline V gene are LGHNA and YNFKEQ. This CDR3 has 12 residues. This CDR3 reads CASSQPPNEQYF. DNA of the CDR3: TGTGCCAGCAGCCAACCACCTAATGAGCAGTACTTC.

The chain has TRBV7-9 and TRBJ2-1, with 8 bases aligning to TRBD2. The CDR3 contains 16 residues. The germline V gene has CDR1 SEHNR and CDR2 FQNEAQ (reference sequence). The V and J ends lost 2 bases and 4 bases, in that order; junction bases with no gene match: 7. The CDR3 loop reads CASSLFRTSGYNEQFF. In DNA, the CDR3 is TGTGCCAGCAGCTTATTCCGAACTAGCGGTTACAATGAGCAGTTCTTC.

This clonotype was seen only a few times. J is TRBJ1-1 and V is TRBV9; no firm D call. The V gene lost 0 bases and the J gene lost 1 base, with 10 bases spanning the gap. CDR1 and CDR2 from the germline V gene are SGDLS and YYNGEE. The CDR3 totals 15 residues. The CDR3 DNA reads TGTGCCAGCAGCGTAGGACGGGCTCAGAACACTGAAGCTTTCTTT. Protein product: CASSVGRAQNTEAFF.

The chain has TRBV6-6 and TRBJ1-2; D gene unclear. Germline V gene sequence: CDR1 MNHNY, CDR2 SVGAGI (reference sequence). The CDR3 totals 13 residues. The V and J ends lost 2 bases and 3 bases respectively, with 7 bases between them. The CDR3 reads CASSYPQDYGYTF. DNA of the CDR3: TGTGCCAGCAGTTACCCGCAGGACTATGGCTACACCTTC.

This clonotype was observed at least ten times. A junction boundary mismatches the germline segment, possibly from a read error. The genes are TRBV12-3 or TRBV12-4 and TRBJ2-7, with 12 nucleotides matching TRBD2. This CDR3 is 14 amino acids long. This CDR3 is CASSLAGGLYEQYF. Here the CDR3 DNA reads TGTGCCAGCAGTCTAGCGGGAGGGCTGTACGAGCAGTACTTC.

This clonotype was seen only a few times. The chain recombines TRBV6-5 with TRBJ1-2; maybe TRBD1 (5 bases). Trimming cost V 5 bases and J 2 bases, with 15 bases left between them. Germline V gene sequence: CDR1 MNHEY, CDR2 SVGAGI. The CDR3 sequence is 15 residues long. The CDR3 bases are TGTGCCAGCAGTCGAGGAGGGGCCCTAAACTATGGCTACACCTTC. This sequence encodes CASSRGGALNYGYTF.

This clonotype appeared many times. This chain uses TRBV4-3 with TRBJ2-7; 9 nucleotides match TRBD1. The V and J ends lost 2 bases and 5 bases, in that order; junction bases with no gene match: 7. The CDR3 is made up of 15 amino acids. The germline gives CDR1 LGHNA, CDR2 YSLEER. DNA of the CDR3: TGCGCCAGCAGCCAATCCGGGACAGGGTCCAACGAGCAGTACTTC. It encodes CASSQSGTGSNEQYF.

This clonotype was found a few times. The rearrangement uses TRBV18 and TRBJ1-4, with D possibly TRBD1 on 5 matching bases. There are 14 residues in the CDR3. The V end lost 3 bases, the J end lost 7 bases, and 12 bases lay between the germline ends. Germline V lookup: CDR1 KGHSH, CDR2 LQKENI. The CDR3 sequence: CASSPGTNVEKLFF. The CDR3 region has the DNA TGTGCCAGCTCACCCGGGACCAATGTTGAAAAACTGTTTTTT.

The sample holds many counts of this clonotype. The chain recombines TRBV6-5 with TRBJ2-4, with 7 bases lining up with TRBD2. The V and J ends lost 8 bases and 0 bases, in that order; junction bases with no gene match: 4. The germline gives CDR1 MNHEY, CDR2 SVGAGI. The CDR3 extends over 14 amino acids. CDR3 bases: TGTGCCAGCCGACTAGCAGTAGCCAAAAACATTCAGTACTTC. As protein: CASRLAVAKNIQYF.

This clonotype was seen at least ten times. The chain carries TRBV30 and TRBJ1-1; no firm D call. Germline CDR1 is GTSNPN and CDR2 is SVGIG (reference sequence). The CDR3 runs to 15 residues. Trimming stripped 0 bases from V and 1 base from J, with 12 bases between. The CDR3: CAWSVERAGNTEAFF. The DNA for the CDR3 is TGTGCCTGGAGTGTAGAAAGGGCGGGGAACACTGAAGCTTTCTTT.

A note on this clonotype: A read error may account for a junction end that differs from germline. The chain employs TRBV27 and TRBJ2-5, with 7 positions matching TRBD2. Germline CDR1 MNHEY, CDR2 SMNVEV (reference sequence). The length of the CDR3 is 17 residues. The CDR3 DNA reads as TGCACCAGCAGTTTCCGTCCCATGGGGGGGGGACGAGAGACCCAGTACTTC. Protein sequence: CTSSFRPMGGGRETQYF.

This clonotype showed up just a few times. The chain uses TRBV14 and TRBJ2-3; D is tentatively TRBD1 or TRBD2 (5 bases each). Germline CDR1 is SGHDN and CDR2 is FVKESK. The CDR3 extends over 11 amino acids. The V end was cut by 6 bases, the J end by 7 bases, with 8 bases between. The CDR3 is CASREGYTQYF. The CDR3 region has the DNA TGTGCCAGCAGAGAGGGGTATACGCAGTATTTT.

At least ten counts were recorded for this clonotype. V and J are TRBV2 and TRBJ2-7; 7 bases agree with TRBD1. Per the germline V gene, CDR1 is SNHLY and CDR2 is FYNNEI. The CDR3 runs to 14 residues. Unmatched junction bases numbered 7, after V lost 5 bases and J lost 3 bases. The DNA of the CDR3 is TGTGCCAGCAGTTCATACAGGGGTGGCTACGAGCAGTACTTC. As protein: CASSSYRGGYEQYF.

V and J are TRBV5-4 and TRBJ1-1; maybe TRBD1 (6 bases). V lost 4 bases to trimming and J lost 8 bases, with 15 bases between them. The CDR3 covers 13 residues. Per the germline V gene, CDR1 is SGHNT and CDR2 is YYREEE (reference sequence). CDR3 sequence: CASSPRDTGEAFF. The CDR3 DNA follows: TGTGCCAGCAGCCCTCGGGACACCGGGGAAGCTTTCTTT.

This clonotype has only a few counts. The CDR3 sequence: CASSQGQGGTYGYTF. The CDR3 DNA follows: TGTGCCAGCAGCCAAGGACAGGGGGGGACCTATGGCTACACCTTC. This sequence joins TRBV4-2 and TRBJ1-2, with 9 nucleotides matching TRBD1. V dropped 1 base and J dropped 4; count of bases not matched to a gene: 4. CDR3 length equals 15 residues. The germline V gene encodes CDR1 LGHNA and CDR2 YNFKEQ.

This clonotype was recorded at least ten times. The rearrangement links TRBV20-1 to TRBJ2-3, with D tentatively TRBD2 (5 bases). The germline V gene encodes CDR1 DFQATT and CDR2 SNEGSKA (reference sequence). With 1 base removed from V and 2 bases from J, the gap between germline ends came to 10 bases. The CDR3 spans 14 residues. The CDR3 coding sequence is TGCAGTGCTAGAGTTCCGGGGTACACAGATACGCAGTATTTT. Amino acids: CSARVPGYTDTQYF.

Only a few counts were recorded for this clonotype. V and J are TRBV2 and TRBJ2-6; D remains ambiguous. The germline gives CDR1 SNHLY, CDR2 FYNNEI. The CDR3 spans 14 residues. V was pared by 4 bases and J by 1 base, with 5 bases between. The CDR3 DNA reads TGTGCCAGCAGTGGAGTATCTGGGGCCAACGTCCTGACTTTC. Its protein product is CASSGVSGANVLTF.

The V and J genes are TRBV2 and TRBJ1-2; 9 bases agree with TRBD1. The CDR3 runs 13 residues. After removal of 6 bases from V and 7 bases from J, the junction contained 6 bases not matched to a gene. The V gene's germline CDR1 is SNHLY and CDR2 FYNNEI. The CDR3 reads CASRGTGSPGYTF. The CDR3 DNA sequence: TGTGCCAGCAGAGGGACAGGGTCCCCTGGCTACACCTTC.

This clonotype was counted a few times. V gene TRBV2 combines with J gene TRBJ2-1; D may be TRBD2 (5 bases). V was pared by 8 bases and J by 8 bases, with 19 bases between. The CDR3 is 14 amino acids. Germline V lookup: CDR1 SNHLY, CDR2 FYNNEI. The CDR3 sequence is CASETSRRTYEQFF. Written as DNA, the CDR3 is TGTGCCAGCGAGACGTCTCGGCGGACTTATGAGCAGTTCTTC. Drawing the rest from reference TRBV2 and TRBJ2-1, the complete variable domain is EPEVTQTPSHQVTQMGQEVILRCVPISNHLYFYWYRQILGQKVEFLVSFYNNEISEKSEIFDDQFSVERPDGSNFTLKIRSTKLEDSAMYFCASETSRRTYEQFFGPGTRLTVL.

V gene TRBV20-1 combines with J gene TRBJ2-3, with D tentatively TRBD1 (6 bases). Looked up from germline, CDR1 is DFQATT and CDR2 is SNEGSKA (reference sequence). V lost 0 bases, J lost 0 bases, and 10 bases lay in between. This CDR3 is 15 amino acids long. The CDR3 loop is CSARDHRDSTDTQYF. As DNA, the CDR3 is TGCAGTGCTAGAGACCACAGGGACAGCACAGATACGCAGTATTTT.

The chain has TRBV3-1 and TRBJ2-3, with 11 bases aligning to TRBD1. The ends lost 2 bases at V and 3 bases at J; junction bases unmatched: 7. The length of the CDR3 is 17 residues. CDR1 is LGHDT and CDR2 is YNNKEL in the germline V gene (reference sequence). The CDR3 DNA reads TGTGCCAGCAGCCAATTCGCAGGGACAGGGGGGACAGATACGCAGTATTTT. It codes for CASSQFAGTGGTDTQYF.

The rearrangement joins TRBV25-1 to TRBJ2-3, with 7 bases lining up with TRBD1. V shed 6 bases, J shed 0 bases, and the junction held 6 bases outside the gene matches. CDR1 MGHDK and CDR2 SYGVNS come from the germline V gene. The CDR3 totals 15 residues. The CDR3 sequence: CASSPDRISTDTQYF. CDR3 DNA: TGTGCCAGCAGCCCGGACAGGATAAGCACAGATACGCAGTATTTT.

The V and J genes are TRBV30 and TRBJ1-5; possibly TRBD1 for D (5 bases). This CDR3 is built from 16 residues. Germline V gives CDR1 GTSNPN, CDR2 SVGIG (reference sequence). V was trimmed by 1 base and J by 4 bases, leaving 17 bases between them. CDR3 DNA sequence: TGTGCCTGGAGTGACATCCAGGGATCAGGTAATCAGCCCCAGCATTTT. Translated: CAWSDIQGSGNQPQHF.